This TCR beta chain was recorded in a study of blood T cell repertoires in COVID-19. Measured with immunoSEQ multiplex PCR; TCRdb has only the in-frame clones, and not every one. The sample carries around 100,000 clones, almost 80% recorded once. Trimming took off 0 bases at V and 4 bases at J, with 9 bases between the two ends. Germline lookup yields CDR1 GTSNPN and CDR2 SVGIG (reference sequence). The CDR3 runs 13 residues. The sample comprised peripheral blood. The TCR sequence derives from a man in his 70s with active or convalescent COVID-19. The chain recombines TRBV30 with TRBJ2-5; possibly TRBD1 for D (5 bases). Written as DNA, the CDR3 is TGTGCCTGGAGTGTTTTCCAGGGAGAGACCCAGTACTTC. Translating it yields CAWSVFQGETQYF.